These T cell receptor beta chains were read from a single sample in a study of blood T cell repertoires in COVID-19. TCRdb's copy holds only in-frame clones and misses some; the assay was immunoSEQ multiplex PCR. Here the sample spans hundreds of thousands of clones, 70% to 90% being singletons. The specimen was peripheral blood. These receptors were collected from a woman aged 18-29 years who had recovered from COVID-19. The CDR3 runs from the conserved cysteine through the conserved F or W. A D gene is named only where the DNA matches it firmly. Size tells how often a clone was seen (once, few, many) or the class of an expanded clone, and some rows leave it out.

CDR3 protein,CDR3 DNA,CDR3 length,V gene,D gene,J gene,clone size
CASSVQGNYGYTF,TGTGCCAGCAGCGTACAGGGTAACTATGGCTACACCTTC,13,TRBV7-9,-,TRBJ1-2,once
CASSLGDRAGEQYF,TGTGCCAGCAGCTTAGGGGACAGGGCGGGCGAGCAGTACTTC,14,TRBV7-9,TRBD1,TRBJ2-7,-
CASSLDPGLRTHGANVLTF,TGTGCCAGCAGCTTAGATCCGGGACTAAGGACGCATGGGGCCAACGTCCTGACTTTC,19,TRBV11-3,TRBD2,TRBJ2-6,-
CASSESTSGITDTQYF,TGTGCCAGCAGTGAATCCACTAGCGGGATCACAGATACGCAGTATTTT,16,TRBV25-1,TRBD2,TRBJ2-3,-
CASSPGASANYGYTF,TGTGCCAGCTCACCAGGGGCCTCAGCTAACTATGGCTACACCTTC,15,TRBV18,-,TRBJ1-2,-
CASSYSYTGANNEQFF,TGTGCCAGCAGTTACTCTTACACAGGGGCCAACAATGAGCAGTTCTTC,16,TRBV6-2/TRBV6-3,TRBD1,TRBJ2-1,-
CSVRGVREQYF,TGCAGCGTTCGGGGGGTTCGCGAGCAGTACTTC,11,TRBV29-1,TRBD2,TRBJ2-7,-
CASSQRGQGPYGYTF,TGTGCCAGCAGCCAACGTGGACAGGGCCCTTATGGCTACACCTTC,15,TRBV3-1/TRBV3-2,TRBD1,TRBJ1-2,once
CASSRGQGNGEAFF,TGTGCCAGCAGCCGGGGACAGGGGAATGGTGAAGCTTTCTTT,14,TRBV5-4,TRBD1,TRBJ1-1,-
CASSAAPRANNGYTF,TGCGCCAGCAGCGCTGCCCCGAGGGCTAACAATGGCTACACCTTC,15,TRBV4-1,-,TRBJ1-2,-
CASSPEGLAGENTGELFF,TGCGCCAGCAGCCCTGAGGGACTAGCGGGGGAGAACACCGGGGAGCTGTTTTTT,18,TRBV4-3,TRBD2,TRBJ2-2,-
CASSYREFDGYTF,TGTGCCAGCAGCTACAGGGAATTCGATGGCTACACCTTC,13,TRBV12-3/TRBV12-4,-,TRBJ1-2,once
CASSYSSTGGGETQYF,TGTGCCAGCAGTTACTCCTCCACAGGGGGTGGTGAGACCCAGTACTTC,16,TRBV6-2/TRBV6-3,TRBD1,TRBJ2-5,-
CASSGEGSGRKEGGLQYF,TGTGCCAGCAGTGGGGAGGGTAGCGGGAGGAAGGAGGGAGGTCTGCAGTATTTT,18,TRBV2,TRBD2,TRBJ2-3,-
CASSLDTGGTQYF,TGTGCCAGCAGCTTAGATACGGGAGGTACGCAGTATTTT,13,TRBV11-3,TRBD2,TRBJ2-3,-
CASSGTGGMSPLHF,TGTGCCAGCAGTGGGACAGGGGGTATGTCACCCCTCCACTTT,14,TRBV2,TRBD1,TRBJ1-6,-
CASSYPGGTEAFF,TGTGCCAGCAGTTACCCAGGGGGCACTGAAGCTTTCTTT,13,TRBV6-6,TRBD1,TRBJ1-1,-
CASSVGSGTTDTQYF,TGTGCCAGCAGCGTCGGTAGCGGGACCACAGATACGCAGTATTTT,15,TRBV9,TRBD2,TRBJ2-3,-
CASSQDLQGKETQYF,TGCGCCAGCAGCCAAGATCTGCAGGGTAAGGAGACCCAGTACTTC,15,TRBV4-3,-,TRBJ2-5,-
CASSRDLAGVGNEQFF,TGCGCCAGCAGCAGAGATCTAGCGGGAGTAGGCAATGAGCAGTTCTTC,16,TRBV5-1,TRBD2,TRBJ2-1,-